This TCR beta chain was recovered during a study of blood T cell repertoires in COVID-19. V was shortened by 2 bases and J by 10 bases, with 6 bases between the two germline ends. Germline V gene data show CDR1 as MDHEN and CDR2 as SYDVKM. This CDR3 has 11 residues. This clone was seen a single time. Original processing notes: Cell counts per sample came from amplifying reference gene primers. The assay was immunoSEQ multiplex PCR, and TCRdb's table has in-frame clones only and misses some. That table is the source of V, J and clone size, and D and trimming were worked out from the DNA. Of a few hundred thousand clones in the sample, 80% to 90% were seen once.

This sequence was found in a middle-aged woman with acute COVID-19. The gene calls are TRBV28 and TRBJ2-1, with D maybe TRBD1 (5 bases). Input material: PBMCs or T cells enriched from blood (not recorded which). CDR3 in amino acids: CASSLGAEQFF. Written as DNA, the CDR3 is TGTGCCAGCAGTTTAGGGGCGGAGCAGTTCTTC.